The 20 T cell receptor beta chains below all came from one sample that was sequenced in a study of blood T cells in healthy people across ages. The authors ran a second PCR of roughly 6 to 11 cycles using a sample-barcoded 5' primer and a J-beta primer mix. TCRdb called the 5' RACE reads again in MiXCR, with one record for every CDR3 protein. The data hold 780,000 or so distinct CDR3 sequences, with about 55% observed a single time. Sequenced: blood. The receptor set was obtained from a man older than 75 in good health.

This chain links TRBV2 with TRBJ2-4, with D possibly matching TRBD1 (5 bases). The CDR3 is made up of 15 amino acids. Germline V CDR1 and CDR2: SNHLY, FYNNEI. V lost 5 bases, J lost 0 bases, and 11 bases lay in between. The CDR3 region is CASSLTVLAKNIQYF. The CDR3 DNA follows: TGTGCCAGCAGTTTGACAGTTCTAGCCAAAAACATTCAGTACTTC.

The chain recombines TRBV12-3 or TRBV12-4 with TRBJ2-2, with 11 bases fitting TRBD2. V lost 3 bases and J lost 4; bases outside the gene matches: 4. This CDR3 spans 16 amino acids. The CDR3: CASSLTSGTSTGELFF. CDR3 DNA sequence: TGTGCCAGCAGTTTGACTAGCGGGACAAGCACCGGGGAGCTGTTTTTT.

This clonotype was seen a few times. The chain uses TRBV28 and TRBJ2-7; D is ambiguous. Per germline, CDR1 MDHEN and CDR2 SYDVKM. V lost 5 bases and J lost 2, with 13 bases in between. The CDR3 length is 14 residues. The CDR3, as DNA: TGTGCCAGCAGTCAATCCTTCCCTACCTACGAGCAGTACTTC. It specifies CASSQSFPTYEQYF.

This chain connects TRBV10-3 to TRBJ2-6; D might be TRBD1 (6 bases). The ends were cut back, 8 bases at V and 0 bases at J, with 11 bases in the middle. This CDR3 region has 15 residues. CDR1 and CDR2 (germline): ENHRY, SYGVKD. The CDR3 reads CAIAGATSGANVLTF. CDR3 nucleotides: TGTGCCATCGCAGGGGCAACCTCTGGGGCCAACGTCCTGACTTTC.

The CDR3 nucleotides are TGCAGTGCACAGGGATCTAGCGGGGGGGTGTCCAATGAGCAGTACTTC. This encodes CSAQGSSGGVSNEQYF. The V call is TRBV20-1, the J call TRBJ2-7; 12 nucleotides line up with TRBD2. The germline V gene has CDR1 DFQATT and CDR2 SNEGSKA (reference sequence). The CDR3 totals 16 residues. The trim removed 6 bases at V and 7 bases at J, leaving 16 bases unmatched.

This chain connects TRBV5-5 to TRBJ1-1, with D unresolved. Germline V gene sequence: CDR1 SGHKS, CDR2 YYEKEE (reference sequence). CDR3 size: 13 residues. V was shortened by 0 bases and J by 5 bases, with 8 bases between the two germline ends. The CDR3 coding sequence is TGTGCCAGCAGCTTGGTGGTAGGGACTGAAGCTTTCTTT. Translating it yields CASSLVVGTEAFF.

This sequence joins TRBV20-1 and TRBJ2-5; tentatively, D is TRBD1 or TRBD2 (5 bases each). Germline V CDR1 and CDR2: DFQATT, SNEGSKA (reference sequence). Trimming removed 3 bases from V and 2 bases from J, with 13 bases in between. The CDR3 consists of 14 residues. The chain's CDR3 is CSASRGVGQETQYF. CDR3 bases: TGCAGTGCTAGTAGGGGAGTAGGGCAAGAGACCCAGTACTTC.

This clonotype was seen only a few times. The V and J genes are TRBV7-2 and TRBJ2-1, with 8 positions matching TRBD2. The CDR3 has 15 amino acids. Germline V gives CDR1 SGHTA, CDR2 FQGNSA. The V gene end was trimmed by 6 bases and the J gene end by 8 bases; junction bases not matched to a gene: 12. The chain's CDR3 is CASRPSSGRRDEQFF. The DNA of the CDR3 is TGTGCCAGCAGACCATCTAGCGGGCGGCGGGATGAGCAGTTCTTC.

The chain has TRBV29-1 and TRBJ2-5; a weak D match, TRBD2 (6 bases). Germline CDR1 is SQVTM and CDR2 is ANQGSEA. This CDR3 has 13 amino acids. With 4 bases removed from V and 4 bases from J, the gap between germline ends came to 13 bases. CDR3 nucleotide sequence: TGCAGCGTTGCTGGGGGGAGCGGAGAGACCCAGTACTTC. Translation: CSVAGGSGETQYF.

The CDR3, as DNA: TGTGCCAGCAGCGCAGCGGGAGGCGCCTACGAGCAGTACTTC. Translation gives CASSAAGGAYEQYF. The chain links TRBV9 to TRBJ2-7, with 9 bases identical to TRBD2. Germline CDR1 reads SGDLS; CDR2 reads YYNGEE. The CDR3 is 14 amino acids. With 3 bases clipped from V and 2 bases from J, the junction kept 3 bases outside the gene matches. Full variable domain (remainder filled in from reference TRBV9 and TRBJ2-7): DSGVTQTPKHLITATGQRVTLRCSPRSGDLSVYWYQQSLDQGLQFLIQYYNGEERAKGNILERFSAQQFPDLHSELNLSSLELGDSALYFCASSAAGGAYEQYFGPGTRLTVT.

The CDR3 DNA reads TGTGCCAGCAGTTTAGGCGAAGGGACATTCTCCTACGAGCAGTACTTC. It yields the protein CASSLGEGTFSYEQYF. J is TRBJ2-7 and V is TRBV27, with D perhaps TRBD1 (6 bases). The CDR3 covers 16 residues. Looked up from germline, CDR1 is MNHEY and CDR2 is SMNVEV (reference sequence). V was clipped by 2 bases and J by 0 bases, with 14 bases between them.

This clonotype was picked up one time. This sequence joins TRBV6-5 and TRBJ2-2; possibly TRBD1 for D (6 bases). This CDR3 region has 15 residues. Trimming stripped 5 bases from V and 2 bases from J, with 12 bases between. CDR1 is MNHEY, CDR2 SVGAGI, per germline. CDR3 loop: CASSKQGPNTGELFF. DNA of the CDR3: TGTGCCAGCAGTAAACAGGGACCAAACACCGGGGAGCTGTTTTTT.

This chain uses TRBV27 with TRBJ2-3; D may be TRBD1 or TRBD2 (5 bases each). This CDR3 comprises 16 residues. Germline V gives CDR1 MNHEY, CDR2 SMNVEV (reference sequence). Trimming took off 8 bases at V and 14 bases at J, with 32 bases between the two ends. The chain's CDR3 is CASWGRWELLHRYAYF. CDR3 coding DNA: TGTGCCAGCTGGGGCCGGTGGGAGTTGTTGCACAGATACGCGTATTTT.

The rearrangement links TRBV4-1 to TRBJ2-3; TRBD2 aligns across 12 bases. The CDR3 sequence is 17 residues long. The junction had 15 bases not matched to a gene; V was cut back by 0 bases and J by 14 bases. Germline V CDR1 and CDR2: MGHRA, YSYEKL. The CDR3 DNA is TGCGCCAGCAGCCAAGAACCGTCTAGCGGGAGGGCCAGATACGCGTATTTT. This sequence encodes CASSQEPSSGRARYAYF.

V usage is TRBV13 and J usage is TRBJ2-7, with 9 bases aligning to TRBD2. The germline V gene has CDR1 PRHDT and CDR2 FYEKMQ (reference sequence). With V trimmed by 7 bases and J by 2 bases, 6 bases remained unmatched. This CDR3 spans 14 amino acids. CDR3 region: CASITSGHTYEQYF. The CDR3 DNA is TGTGCCAGCATCACTAGCGGGCACACCTACGAGCAGTACTTC. Variable domain in full (rest from reference TRBV13 and TRBJ2-7): AAGVIQSPRHLIKEKRETATLKCYPIPRHDTVYWYQQGPGQDPQFLISFYEKMQSDKGSIPDRFSAQQFSDYHSELNMSSLELGDSALYFCASITSGHTYEQYFGPGTRLTVT.

The V call is TRBV5-1, the J call TRBJ2-3; 8 bases are a match to TRBD1. From germline, CDR1 is SGHRS and CDR2 YFSETQ. The V gene end was trimmed by 4 bases and the J gene end by 5 bases; junction bases not matched to a gene: 9. The CDR3 runs 15 residues. In DNA, the CDR3 is TGCGCCAGCAGCCCCGGACAGGGTTCCCTAGATACGCAGTATTTT. Translated: CASSPGQGSLDTQYF.

This rearrangement joins TRBV18 to TRBJ2-5; a weak D match, TRBD2 (7 bases). The V end was cut by 8 bases, the J end by 11 bases, with 18 bases between. The CDR3 contains 12 residues. The germline V gene has CDR1 KGHSH and CDR2 LQKENI. As DNA, the CDR3 is TGTGCCAGCGGGGGGGGCAGCAATGAGCAGTACTTC. Amino acids: CASGGGSNEQYF.

V is TRBV18 and J is TRBJ1-1; D may be TRBD1 (5 bases). The length of the CDR3 is 13 residues. Germline CDR1 is KGHSH and CDR2 is LQKENI. Trimming removed 6 bases from V and 7 bases from J, with 15 bases in between. CDR3 nucleotide sequence: TGTGCCAGCTCTCCCGACGCGGGGGTTGAAGCTTTCTTT. It yields the protein CASSPDAGVEAFF.

J is TRBJ2-1 and V is TRBV6-1; D call uncertain. CDR1 is MNHNS and CDR2 is SASEGT in the germline V gene. The CDR3 is made up of 14 amino acids. Trimming stripped 8 bases from V and 1 base from J, with 12 bases between. The CDR3 loop is CASGLGKSYNEQFF. In DNA, the CDR3 is TGTGCCAGCGGGTTGGGAAAATCCTACAATGAGCAGTTCTTC.

This clonotype was picked up a small number of times. The chain combines TRBV20-1 with TRBJ2-7; the match to TRBD2 covers 15 bases. The CDR3 loop spans 16 amino acids. Germline V lookup: CDR1 DFQATT, CDR2 SNEGSKA (reference sequence). Unmatched junction bases numbered 9, after V lost 3 bases and J lost 6 bases. In DNA, the CDR3 is TGCAGTGCTAGCCTGGGACTAGCGGGAGGCCGCCCCGAGCAGTACTTC. As protein: CSASLGLAGGRPEQYF.